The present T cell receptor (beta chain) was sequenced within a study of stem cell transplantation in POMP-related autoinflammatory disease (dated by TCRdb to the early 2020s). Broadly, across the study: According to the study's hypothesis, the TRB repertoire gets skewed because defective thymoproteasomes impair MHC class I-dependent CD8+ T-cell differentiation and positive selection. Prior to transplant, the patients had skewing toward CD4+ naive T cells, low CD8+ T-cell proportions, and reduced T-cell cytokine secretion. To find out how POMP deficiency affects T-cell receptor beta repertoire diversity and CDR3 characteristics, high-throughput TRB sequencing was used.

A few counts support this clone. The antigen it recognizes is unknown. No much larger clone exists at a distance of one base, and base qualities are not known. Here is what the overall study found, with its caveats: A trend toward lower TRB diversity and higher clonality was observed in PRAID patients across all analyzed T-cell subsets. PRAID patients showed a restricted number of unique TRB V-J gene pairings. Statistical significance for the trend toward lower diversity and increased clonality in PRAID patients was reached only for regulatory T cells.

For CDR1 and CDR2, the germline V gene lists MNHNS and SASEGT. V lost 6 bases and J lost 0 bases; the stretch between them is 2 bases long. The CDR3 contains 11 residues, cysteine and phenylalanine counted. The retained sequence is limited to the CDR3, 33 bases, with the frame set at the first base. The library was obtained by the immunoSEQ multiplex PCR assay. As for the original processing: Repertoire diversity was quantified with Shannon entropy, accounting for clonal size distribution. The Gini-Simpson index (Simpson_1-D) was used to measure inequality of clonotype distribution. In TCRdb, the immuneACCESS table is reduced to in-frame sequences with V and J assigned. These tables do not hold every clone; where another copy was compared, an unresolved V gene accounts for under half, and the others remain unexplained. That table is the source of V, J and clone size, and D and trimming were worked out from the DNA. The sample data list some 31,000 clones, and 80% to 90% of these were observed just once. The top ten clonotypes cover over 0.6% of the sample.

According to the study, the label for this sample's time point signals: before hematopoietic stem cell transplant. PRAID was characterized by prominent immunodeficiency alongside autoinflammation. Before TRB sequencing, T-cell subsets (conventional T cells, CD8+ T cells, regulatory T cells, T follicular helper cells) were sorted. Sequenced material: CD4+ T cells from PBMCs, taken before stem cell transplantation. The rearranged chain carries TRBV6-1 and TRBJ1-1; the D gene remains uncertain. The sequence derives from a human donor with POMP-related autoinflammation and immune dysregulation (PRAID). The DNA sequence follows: TGTGCCAGCAGAATGAACACTGAAGCTTTCTTT. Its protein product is CASRMNTEAFF.